The 16 T cell receptor beta chains given below trace back to one sample, sequenced in a study of T cell changes during pregnancy in multiple sclerosis. Assay used: immunoSEQ multiplex PCR; TCRdb lists only in-frame clones, some missing. The repertoire consists of roughly 48,000 clones, with approximately 95% occurring once and the leading ten covering almost 6%. The sequencing used CD8+ T cells from peripheral blood mononuclear cells, collected in the first trimester of pregnancy. These receptors originate from a female donor with multiple sclerosis, enrolled in a pregnancy study.

The chain links TRBV27 to TRBJ2-7; TRBD1 agrees at 9 bases. CDR3 length: 17 amino acids. The V and J ends lost 4 bases and 5 bases, in that order; junction bases with no gene match: 15. Germline-derived CDR1 and CDR2 are MNHEY and SMNVEV (reference sequence). The CDR3 reads CASSSYRTGALGNEQYF. The CDR3 DNA sequence: TGTGCCAGCAGTTCCTATCGGACAGGGGCCCTAGGCAACGAGCAGTACTTC.

V is TRBV7-6 and J is TRBJ2-7; 9 bases line up with TRBD2. The V segment lost 1 base and the J segment 3 bases; nucleotides outside the gene matches: 7. CDR1 is SGHVS, CDR2 FNYEAQ, per germline. This CDR3 is built from 16 residues. CDR3 in amino acids: CASSLETSGLFYEQYF. CDR3 DNA: TGTGCCAGCAGCTTAGAAACTAGCGGGCTATTCTACGAGCAGTACTTC.

The V gene is TRBV2, the J gene TRBJ1-2; D ambiguous. The CDR3 is 13 residues long. The germline V gene encodes CDR1 SNHLY and CDR2 FYNNEI. Trimming left V 4 bases short and J 1 base short, with 7 bases between. DNA for the CDR3: TGTGCCAGCAGTGGACGGAGTAACTATGGCTACACCTTC. Translating it yields CASSGRSNYGYTF.

This chain links TRBV7-2 with TRBJ2-7, with a possible D match to TRBD1 (6 bases). Trimming shortened V by 5 bases and J by 4 bases, and 18 bases separated the two germline ends. This CDR3 region has 15 residues. From germline, CDR1 is SGHTA and CDR2 FQGNSA. This chain's CDR3 is CASSLMMGAGYEQYF. CDR3 DNA: TGTGCCAGCAGCCTTATGATGGGGGCTGGATACGAGCAGTACTTC.

V gene TRBV19 combines with J gene TRBJ1-1; D may be TRBD1 (6 bases). V dropped 3 bases and J dropped 10 bases, with 21 bases sitting between them. CDR3 length: 15 residues. The V gene's germline CDR1 is LNHDA and CDR2 SQIVND (reference sequence). The CDR3 coding sequence is TGTGCCAGTAGTATTAATTCCGCAGGGGCGGGGGGAGCTTTCTTT. Residues: CASSINSAGAGGAFF.

The chain has TRBV29-1 and TRBJ2-1; D gene uncertain. With 6 bases removed from V and 3 bases from J, the gap between germline ends came to 12 bases. Germline V gene sequence: CDR1 SQVTM, CDR2 ANQGSEA. The CDR3 runs 13 residues. The CDR3 DNA follows: TGCAGCGTCATCGAGGAACTCTACAATGAGCAGTTCTTC. Its protein product is CSVIEELYNEQFF.

V gene TRBV11-3 combines with J gene TRBJ2-1, with D perhaps matching TRBD2 (6 bases). V lost 3 bases and J 6 bases, leaving 15 bases between the germline ends. This CDR3 has 15 residues. The V gene's germline CDR1 is SGHNT and CDR2 YENEEA. The CDR3 region is CASSFSGSGLNEQFF. The CDR3 region has the DNA TGTGCCAGCAGCTTCTCTGGTAGCGGTCTCAATGAGCAGTTCTTC.

V is TRBV4-2 and J is TRBJ2-2, with 9 bases aligning to TRBD2. CDR1 LGHNA and CDR2 YNFKEQ come from the germline V gene. Germline trimming cut 3 bases from V and 2 bases from J; bases unmatched to any gene: 10. The CDR3 spans 18 residues. CDR3 in amino acids: CASSQNTRLAVNTGELFF. The CDR3 nucleotides read TGTGCCAGCAGCCAGAACACCCGACTAGCGGTTAACACCGGGGAGCTGTTTTTT.

V and J are TRBV28 and TRBJ2-1; 14 bases fit TRBD2. The CDR3 sequence is 15 residues long. Losses at the gene ends were 5 bases for V and 7 bases for J; bases not matched to a gene: 4. In germline, CDR1 is MDHEN, CDR2 SYDVKM. The CDR3 reads CASSGLAGGLNEQFF. CDR3 DNA: TGTGCCAGCAGTGGACTAGCGGGAGGCCTGAATGAGCAGTTCTTC.

V and J are TRBV7-9 and TRBJ1-1; TRBD1 aligns across 8 bases. V lost 5 bases, J lost 4 bases, and 9 bases stayed unmatched. CDR1 is SEHNR, CDR2 FQNEAQ, per germline (reference sequence). The CDR3 loop spans 15 amino acids. The CDR3 protein is CASSPQGQVGTEAFF. The CDR3 DNA follows: TGTGCCAGCAGCCCACAGGGACAGGTGGGCACTGAAGCTTTCTTT.

The chain has TRBV11-2 and TRBJ2-3, with D unclear. Trimming pared 0 bases from V and 4 bases from J, leaving 14 bases between. The CDR3 consists of 16 residues. CDR1 SGHAT and CDR2 FQNNGV come from the germline V gene. The CDR3 here is CASSLDLISFSDTQYF. DNA for the CDR3: TGTGCCAGCAGCTTAGATTTGATTAGCTTCTCAGATACGCAGTATTTT.

The chain combines TRBV4-1 with TRBJ1-1, with D perhaps TRBD1 (6 bases). The CDR3 runs to 14 residues. Looked up from germline, CDR1 is MGHRA and CDR2 is YSYEKL. V was clipped by 1 base and J by 5 bases, with 11 bases between them. The CDR3 protein is CASSQVGRGTEAFF. The CDR3 nucleotides read TGCGCCAGCAGCCAAGTTGGCAGGGGAACTGAAGCTTTCTTT.

This clone was seen only once. The genes are TRBV6-4 and TRBJ2-7; TRBD2 aligns across 9 bases. CDR3 length: 14 amino acids. Losses at the gene ends were 3 bases for V and 5 bases for J; bases not matched to a gene: 5. The V gene's germline CDR1 is MRHNA and CDR2 SNTAGT. The chain's CDR3 is CASSEIAGAHEQYF. The CDR3 DNA sequence: TGTGCCAGCAGTGAAATAGCGGGAGCCCACGAGCAGTACTTC.

The gene calls are TRBV6-4 and TRBJ2-7, with D possibly being TRBD2 (6 bases). The CDR3 runs to 16 residues. Trimming cost V 5 bases and J 4 bases, with 21 bases left between them. Germline lookup yields CDR1 MRHNA and CDR2 SNTAGT. Here the CDR3 reads CASSKETIQEGYEQYF. CDR3 in DNA: TGTGCCAGCAGTAAAGAGACGATACAGGAGGGGTACGAGCAGTACTTC.

This clone was observed a single time. The rearrangement joins TRBV18 to TRBJ2-5; D is undetermined. This CDR3 has 15 amino acids. V was clipped by 0 bases and J by 2 bases, with 10 bases between them. Germline V gives CDR1 KGHSH, CDR2 LQKENI. CDR3 in amino acids: CASSPPTGLQETQYF. In nucleotides, the CDR3 is TGTGCCAGCTCACCACCGACGGGTTTACAAGAGACCCAGTACTTC.

The chain joins TRBV2 to TRBJ2-7; 9 positions match TRBD2. V dropped 6 bases and J dropped 5; count of bases not matched to a gene: 5. Germline V gene data show CDR1 as SNHLY and CDR2 as FYNNEI. The length of the CDR3 is 13 residues. CDR3 sequence reads: CASSGTSINEQYF. The CDR3 nucleotides are TGTGCCAGCAGCGGGACTAGCATCAACGAGCAGTACTTC.